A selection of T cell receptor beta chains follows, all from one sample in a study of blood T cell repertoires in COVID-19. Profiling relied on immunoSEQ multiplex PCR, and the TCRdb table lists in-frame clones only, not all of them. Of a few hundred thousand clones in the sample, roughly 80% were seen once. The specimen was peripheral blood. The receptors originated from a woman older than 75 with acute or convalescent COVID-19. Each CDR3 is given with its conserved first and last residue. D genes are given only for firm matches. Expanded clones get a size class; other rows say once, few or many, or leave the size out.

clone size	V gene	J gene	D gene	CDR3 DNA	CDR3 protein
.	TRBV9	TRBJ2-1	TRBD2	TGTGCCAGCAGCCTGAGACTAGCAGGAGACGGAAAAAGAGATGAGCAGTTCTTC	CASSLRLAGDGKRDEQFF
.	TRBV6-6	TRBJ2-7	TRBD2	TGTGCCAGCAGTTACCCAGGGAGGGCCTACGAGCAGTACTTC	CASSYPGRAYEQYF
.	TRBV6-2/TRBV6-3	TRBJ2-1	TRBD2	TGTGCCAGCAGTTACGACCAGCGGGGCGGTTTCTCCTACAATGAGCAGTTCTTC	CASSYDQRGGFSYNEQFF
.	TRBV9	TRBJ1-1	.	TGTGCCAGCAGTCGTGCCGGGAGGGGCGACACTGAAGCTTTCTTT	CASSRAGRGDTEAFF
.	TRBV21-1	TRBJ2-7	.	TGTGCCAGCAACGGACTAGCGAGATACGAGCAGTACTTC	CASNGLARYEQYF
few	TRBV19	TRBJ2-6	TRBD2	TGTGCCAGTAGTCTTTTGACTAGCGGGAGGGCTGGGGCCAACGTCCTGACTTTC	CASSLLTSGRAGANVLTF
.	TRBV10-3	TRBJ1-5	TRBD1	TGTGCCATCAGTGAGTATAGGACAGGGGTAGGCGGCAATCAGCCCCAGCATTTT	CAISEYRTGVGGNQPQHF
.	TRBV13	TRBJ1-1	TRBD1	TGTGCCAGCAGCAACCCGGACAGGGCGAACACTGAAGCTTTCTTT	CASSNPDRANTEAFF
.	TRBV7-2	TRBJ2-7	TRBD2	TGTGCCAGCAGCTTAGAACTAGCGGGGGGGTTCTACGAGCAGTACTTC	CASSLELAGGFYEQYF
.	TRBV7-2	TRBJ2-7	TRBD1	TGTGCCAGCAGCTCCACAGGGGGCTCCTACGAGCAGTACTTC	CASSSTGGSYEQYF
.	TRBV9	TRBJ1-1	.	TGTGCCAGCAGCAGTCCCGCAGGGGTGGACACTGAAGCTTTCTTT	CASSSPAGVDTEAFF
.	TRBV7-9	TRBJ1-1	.	TGTGCCAGCAGCCTCCTAGGCCGGAACACTGAAGCTTTCTTT	CASSLLGRNTEAFF
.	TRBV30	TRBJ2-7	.	TGTGCCCTACAAAAAATCCGACAGGGACTTTCCTACGAGCAGTACTTC	CALQKIRQGLSYEQYF
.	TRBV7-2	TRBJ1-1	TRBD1	TGTGCCAGCAGCGCCCGTCAGACAGGGTTTCGACCTGAAGCTTTCTTT	CASSARQTGFRPEAFF
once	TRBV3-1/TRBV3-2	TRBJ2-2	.	TGTGCCAGCAGCCAAACTAGGGCCGGGGAGCTGTTTTTT	CASSQTRAGELFF
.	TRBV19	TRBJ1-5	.	TGTGCCAGTAGTATCGGGGGACTCAATCAGCCCCAGCATTTT	CASSIGGLNQPQHF
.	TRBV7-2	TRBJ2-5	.	TGTGCCAGCAGCCCCCTGCGAGGGCAGGGGGGAGAGACCCAGTACTTC	CASSPLRGQGGETQYF
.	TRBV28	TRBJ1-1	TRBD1	TGTGCCAGCAGTTTTAGGGTCAGGGGGAGGACTGAAGCTTTCTTT	CASSFRVRGRTEAFF
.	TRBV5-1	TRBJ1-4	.	TGCGCCAGCAGCATGTCGGGGGGAACTAATGAAAAACTGTTTTTT	CASSMSGGTNEKLFF
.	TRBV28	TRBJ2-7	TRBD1	TGTGCCAGCAGCCTAACCCGGACAGGGGGCGAGCAGTACTTC	CASSLTRTGGEQYF
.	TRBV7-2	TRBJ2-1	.	TGTGCCAGCAGCTTAGTTAGCTCCCCGGAGATTGAGCAGTTCTTC	CASSLVSSPEIEQFF
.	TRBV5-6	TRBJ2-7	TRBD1	TGTGCCAGCAGTAGGTCCGGGACAGGGGTTTACGAGCAGTACTTC	CASSRSGTGVYEQYF
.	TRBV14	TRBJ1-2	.	TGTGCCAGCAGTCGGGACTTACAAAAGGGCTATGGCTACACCTTC	CASSRDLQKGYGYTF
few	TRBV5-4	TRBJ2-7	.	TGTGCCAGCAGCCCGGTTCGCAGCGGGCAGCCGCAGTACTTC	CASSPVRSGQPQYF
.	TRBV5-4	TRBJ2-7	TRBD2	TGTGCCAGCAGCTTAGGCGGGGGGGCCTCCTACGAGCAGTACTTC	CASSLGGGASYEQYF